One sample yielded the 19 T cell receptor beta chains listed below, sequenced in a study of blood T cell repertoires in COVID-19. Profiling relied on immunoSEQ multiplex PCR, and the TCRdb table lists in-frame clones only, not all of them. The sample has 300,000 or so clones, 65% to 90% seen once. Specimen: PBMCs or T cells enriched from blood (not recorded which). All receptors derive from a woman between 35 and 50 years old with acute COVID-19.

The chain uses TRBV7-2 and TRBJ1-5; D may be TRBD1 (5 bases). The germline CDR1 and CDR2 sequences are SGHTA and FQGNSA. V lost 4 bases, J lost 4 bases, and 11 bases lay in between. The CDR3 loop spans 14 amino acids. The DNA for the CDR3 is TGTGCCAGCAGCTCGACAGCGCTAAATCAGCCCCAGCATTTT. It translates to CASSSTALNQPQHF.

This rearrangement joins TRBV6-5 to TRBJ1-1, with 7 positions matching TRBD1. The length of the CDR3 is 14 residues. Germline lookup yields CDR1 MNHEY and CDR2 SVGAGI. V gave up 6 bases and J gave up 0 bases; unmatched junction bases: 4. The CDR3 DNA follows: TGTGCCAGCAGGACAGGGTTCGTGAACACTGAAGCTTTCTTT. Residues: CASRTGFVNTEAFF.

The genes are TRBV6-2 or TRBV6-3 and TRBJ1-1; 11 bases are shared with TRBD1. The CDR3 runs to 15 residues. After removal of 5 bases from V and 4 bases from J, the junction contained 6 bases not matched to a gene. Germline lookup yields CDR1 MNHEY and CDR2 SVGEGT. The CDR3 bases are TGTGCCAGCAGTCTGGGTGGGACAGGGGGCACTGAAGCTTTCTTT. Its protein is CASSLGGTGGTEAFF.

This chain connects TRBV11-2 to TRBJ1-6; TRBD1 matches at 8 bases. CDR3 size: 15 residues. The V segment lost 8 bases and the J segment 9 bases; nucleotides outside the gene matches: 12. The germline V gene has CDR1 SGHAT and CDR2 FQNNGV. CDR3 in amino acids: CASYRGDSLVSPLHF. In DNA form, the CDR3 reads TGTGCCAGCTACAGGGGGGACAGTCTAGTTTCACCCCTCCACTTT.

The chain has TRBV4-2 and TRBJ1-5; no clear D gene. The germline gives CDR1 LGHNA, CDR2 YNFKEQ. CDR3 size: 18 residues. V lost 3 bases, J lost 2 bases, and 20 bases lay in between. The CDR3, as DNA: TGTGCCAGCAGCCAGGGAGAGGTCGCTAAAACGGGCAATCAGCCCCAGCATTTT. This translates into CASSQGEVAKTGNQPQHF.

The chain has TRBV6-2 or TRBV6-3 and TRBJ1-1, with TRBD1 matching 8 bases. The germline CDR1 and CDR2 sequences are MNHEY and SVGEGT. V shed 6 bases and J 3 bases; nucleotides not matched to a gene: 9. The CDR3 loop spans 15 amino acids. The CDR3 coding sequence is TGTGCCAGCAGCTCACAGACAGGGGTTTACACTGAAGCTTTCTTT. Protein product: CASSSQTGVYTEAFF.

The J gene is TRBJ1-3, the V gene TRBV19, with 11 nucleotides matching TRBD1. There are 15 residues in the CDR3. The germline gives CDR1 LNHDA, CDR2 SQIVND (reference sequence). The V and J ends lost 5 bases and 0 bases, in that order; junction bases with no gene match: 0. CDR3 nucleotides: TGTGCCAGTAGTGGGACAGGGGGCTCTGGAAACACCATATATTTT. Its translation: CASSGTGGSGNTIYF.

V is TRBV5-5 and J is TRBJ2-5, with unresolved D. Looked up from germline, CDR1 is SGHKS and CDR2 is YYEKEE (reference sequence). The CDR3 has 15 amino acids. V lost 3 bases to trimming and J lost 2 bases, with 14 bases between them. For the CDR3, the DNA is TGTGCCAGCAGCTCCGGAACAGAAGCACAAGAGACCCAGTACTTC. Translation gives CASSSGTEAQETQYF.

V gene TRBV7-6 combines with J gene TRBJ2-2; 8 bases line up with TRBD2. Germline loops: CDR1 SGHVS, CDR2 FNYEAQ. The trim removed 4 bases at V and 6 bases at J, leaving 4 bases unmatched. The length of the CDR3 is 14 residues. The CDR3 loop reads CASSYTSGPGELFF. The CDR3, as DNA: TGTGCCAGCAGCTATACTAGCGGTCCCGGGGAGCTGTTTTTT.

The rearrangement uses TRBV28 and TRBJ2-3, with D tentatively TRBD2 (6 bases). The CDR3 loop spans 16 amino acids. V was pared by 5 bases and J by 4 bases, with 19 bases between. Germline-derived CDR1 and CDR2 are MDHEN and SYDVKM. The CDR3 protein is CASSARGAGWADTQYF. CDR3 DNA sequence: TGTGCCAGCAGTGCAAGGGGCGCGGGGTGGGCAGATACGCAGTATTTT.

The rearrangement joins TRBV19 to TRBJ2-7; 7 nucleotides match TRBD2. Germline trimming cut 7 bases from V and 0 bases from J; bases unmatched to any gene: 21. Germline CDR1 and CDR2: LNHDA and SQIVND (reference sequence). The CDR3 loop spans 19 amino acids. In DNA form, the CDR3 reads TGTGCCAGTATTCATTTGGAGGGACTACCACCCAATAGCTCCTACGAGCAGTACTTC. This translates into CASIHLEGLPPNSSYEQYF.

V and J are TRBV28 and TRBJ2-5, with 12 bases aligning to TRBD2. The germline V gene encodes CDR1 MDHEN and CDR2 SYDVKM. Trimming cost V 5 bases and J 4 bases; bases outside gene matches: 5. The CDR3 sequence is 15 residues long. CDR3 bases: TGTGCCAGCAGTCGACTAGCGGGAGCCAGAGAGACCCAGTACTTC. Translated, it gives CASSRLAGARETQYF.

The V call is TRBV5-8, the J call TRBJ1-3; no clear D. The V and J ends lost 0 bases and 0 bases respectively, with 4 bases between them. The CDR3 covers 14 residues. The V gene's germline CDR1 is SGHTS and CDR2 YDEGEE. CDR3 in amino acids: CASSLVVSGNTIYF. The CDR3 DNA sequence: TGTGCCAGCAGCTTGGTAGTCTCTGGAAACACCATATATTTT.

The chain recombines TRBV28 with TRBJ2-1; 8 bases are a match to TRBD2. CDR3 length: 16 amino acids. The V segment lost 1 base and the J segment 4 bases; nucleotides outside the gene matches: 6. Per the germline V gene, CDR1 is MDHEN and CDR2 is SYDVKM. CDR3 sequence (DNA): TGTGCCAGCAGTTTATATCGGGGGGGGTTGTACAATGAGCAGTTCTTC. This encodes CASSLYRGGLYNEQFF.

This clone was detected once. V is TRBV6-2 or TRBV6-3 and J is TRBJ2-7, with 8 positions matching TRBD1. Trimming cost V 3 bases and J 3 bases; bases outside gene matches: 1. This CDR3 contains 13 residues. The germline V gene encodes CDR1 MNHEY and CDR2 SVGEGT. CDR3: CASSYGTGYEQYF. CDR3 bases: TGTGCCAGCAGTTATGGGACAGGCTACGAGCAGTACTTC.

The V call is TRBV4-3, the J call TRBJ1-2, with unresolved D. Germline CDR1 LGHNA, CDR2 YSLEER. The CDR3 extends over 15 amino acids. Deletions cut 0 bases from V and 4 bases from J, with 12 bases between. The CDR3 protein is CASSQDSSGGYGYTF. The CDR3 DNA follows: TGCGCCAGCAGCCAAGACAGCTCGGGAGGCTATGGCTACACCTTC.

The chain links TRBV19 to TRBJ2-1; D may be TRBD1 (5 bases). Germline V gene lookup returns CDR1 LNHDA and CDR2 SQIVND (reference sequence). V was trimmed by 4 bases and J by 6 bases, leaving 16 bases between them. This CDR3 spans 15 amino acids. The CDR3 coding sequence is TGTGCCAGTAGTAGGGGCAGAGACTCTTTCAATGAGCAGTTCTTC. This translates into CASSRGRDSFNEQFF.

The J gene is TRBJ2-2, the V gene TRBV21-1; the table calls TRBD2, which could not be checked here. TRBV21-1 represents a pseudogene. The CDR3 contains 15 residues. CDR3 region: CASSSSGRSGRELFF. The CDR3 DNA sequence: TGTGCCAGCAGCTCTAGCGGGAGGTCGGGCAGGGAGCTGTTTTTT.

The chain links TRBV24-1 to TRBJ2-3; D call uncertain. In germline, CDR1 is KGHDR, CDR2 SFDVKD. V was clipped by 3 bases and J by 4 bases, with 10 bases between them. The CDR3 consists of 14 residues. In DNA form, the CDR3 reads TGTGCCACCAGTGATACGGCCAGGTCAGATACGCAGTATTTT. This codes for CATSDTARSDTQYF.